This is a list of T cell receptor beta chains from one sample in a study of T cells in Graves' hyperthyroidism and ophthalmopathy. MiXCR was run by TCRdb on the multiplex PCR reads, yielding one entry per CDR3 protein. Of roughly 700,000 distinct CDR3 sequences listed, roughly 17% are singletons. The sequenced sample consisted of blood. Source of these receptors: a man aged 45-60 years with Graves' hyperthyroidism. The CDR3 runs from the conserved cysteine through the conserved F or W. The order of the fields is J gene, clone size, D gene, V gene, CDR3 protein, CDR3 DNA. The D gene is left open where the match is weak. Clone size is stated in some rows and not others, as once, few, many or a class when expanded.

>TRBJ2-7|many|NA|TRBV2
CASSPGTSTYEQYF
TGTGCCAGCAGCCCCGGGACCAGCACCTACGAGCAGTACTTC
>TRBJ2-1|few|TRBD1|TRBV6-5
CASSYDREREQFF
TGTGCCAGCAGTTACGACAGGGAACGAGAGCAGTTCTTC
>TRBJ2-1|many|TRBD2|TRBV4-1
CASSRGLAGGDEQFF
TGCGCCAGCAGCCGGGGACTAGCGGGAGGAGATGAGCAGTTCTTC
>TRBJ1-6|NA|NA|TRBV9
CASTGGPTLDSPLHF
TGTGCCAGCACCGGAGGGCCGACTCTCGATTCACCCCTCCACTTT
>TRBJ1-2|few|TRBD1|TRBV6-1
CASSSVDRGTYGYTF
TGTGCCAGCAGTTCGGTAGACAGGGGTACCTATGGCTACACCTTC
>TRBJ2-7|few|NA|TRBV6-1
CASSDPDGAYEQYF
TGTGCCAGCAGTGATCCGGACGGAGCCTACGAGCAGTACTTC
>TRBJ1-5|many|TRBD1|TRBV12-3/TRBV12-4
CASSFGTGGNSNQPQHF
TGTGCCAGCAGTTTCGGGACAGGGGGGAATAGCAATCAGCCCCAGCATTTT
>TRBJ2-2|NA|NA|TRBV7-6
CASSSQASPNTGELFF
TGTGCCAGCAGCTCTCAGGCTAGTCCGAACACCGGGGAGCTGTTTTTT
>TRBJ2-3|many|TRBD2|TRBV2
CASRAGLGGSDTQYF
TGTGCCAGTAGGGCGGGACTAGGAGGATCAGATACGCAGTATTTT
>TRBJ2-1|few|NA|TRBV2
CASRRVGAFF
TGTGCCAGCAGACGTGTTGGTGCGTTCTTC
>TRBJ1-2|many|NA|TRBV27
CASSFNENYGYTF
TGTGCCAGCAGTTTCAATGAGAACTATGGCTACACCTTC
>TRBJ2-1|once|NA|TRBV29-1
CSAEGDINEQFF
TGCAGCGCCGAAGGAGACATCAATGAGCAGTTCTTC
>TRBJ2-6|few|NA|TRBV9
CASSVAGWTGANVLTF
TGTGCCAGCAGCGTAGCTGGGTGGACTGGGGCCAACGTCCTGACTTTC
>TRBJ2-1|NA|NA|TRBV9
CASSVEIMSGKQFF
TGTGCCAGCAGCGTAGAGATTATGAGCGGTAAGCAGTTCTTC
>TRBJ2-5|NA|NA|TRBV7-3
CASSLGMSSTVETQYF
TGTGCCAGCAGCTTAGGGATGTCTAGTACGGTTGAGACCCAGTACTTC
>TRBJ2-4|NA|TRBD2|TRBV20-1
CSARWGGNIQYF
TGCAGTGCTAGGTGGGGGGGAAACATTCAGTACTTC
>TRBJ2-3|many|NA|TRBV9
CASSVGSTDTQYF
TGTGCCAGCAGTGTGGGGTCCACGGATACGCAGTATTTT
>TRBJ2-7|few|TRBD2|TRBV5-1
CASSLREGGIYEQYF
TGCGCCAGCAGCTTGCGGGAGGGCGGGATATACGAGCAGTACTTC
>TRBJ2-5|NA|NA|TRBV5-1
CASSLVGTRGETQYF
TGCGCCAGCAGCTTGGTCGGGACCCGGGGAGAGACCCAGTACTTC
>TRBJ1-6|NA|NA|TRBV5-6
CASSYGWDAGSSYNSPLHF
TGTGCCAGCAGCTATGGCTGGGATGCCGGCAGCTCCTATAATTCACCCCTCCACTTT
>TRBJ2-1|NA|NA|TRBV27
CASSTPGLSYSVQFF
TGTGCCAGCAGTACGCCGGGACTTTCTTATTCCGTGCAGTTCTTC
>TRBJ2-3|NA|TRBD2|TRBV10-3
CAISGTSGSLDTQYF
TGTGCCATCAGCGGCACTAGCGGGAGCCTAGATACGCAGTATTTT
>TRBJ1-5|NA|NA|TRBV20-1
CSARGQEGNQPQHF
TGCAGTGCTAGAGGACAGGAGGGCAATCAGCCCCAGCATTTT
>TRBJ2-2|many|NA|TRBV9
CASSVHPGDGGELFF
TGTGCCAGCAGCGTCCATCCCGGGGATGGCGGGGAGCTGTTTTTT
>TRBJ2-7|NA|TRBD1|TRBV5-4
CASRLPGGDLDEQYF
TGTGCCAGCAGACTCCCAGGGGGCGATCTCGACGAGCAGTACTTC
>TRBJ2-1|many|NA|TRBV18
CASSSPLNEQFF
TGTGCCAGCTCATCTCCTCTCAATGAGCAGTTCTTC
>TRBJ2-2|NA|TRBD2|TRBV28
CASSPSGLAGVIGELFF
TGTGCCAGCAGTCCCTCGGGACTAGCGGGAGTAATCGGGGAGCTGTTTTTT
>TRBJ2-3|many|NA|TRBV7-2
CASSLLGAGFTDTQYF
TGTGCCAGCAGCTTACTCGGGGCGGGGTTCACAGATACGCAGTATTTT
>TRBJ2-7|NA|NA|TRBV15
CATMETGSYDEQYF
TGTGCCACAATGGAGACCGGGAGTTACGACGAGCAGTACTTC
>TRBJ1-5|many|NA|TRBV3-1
CASSHRTDNQPQHF
TGTGCCAGCAGCCACCGGACCGACAATCAGCCCCAGCATTTT
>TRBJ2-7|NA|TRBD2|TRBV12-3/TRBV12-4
CASNARGSSYEQYF
TGTGCCAGCAATGCGCGGGGGAGCTCCTACGAGCAGTACTTC
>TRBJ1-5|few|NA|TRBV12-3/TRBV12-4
CASTPGGRGNQPQHF
TGTGCCAGCACTCCGGGGGGGCGGGGAAATCAGCCCCAGCATTTT
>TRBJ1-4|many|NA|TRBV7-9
CASSLALGNEKLFF
TGTGCCAGCAGCTTAGCGCTGGGGAATGAAAAACTGTTTTTT
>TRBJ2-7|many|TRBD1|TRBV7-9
CASSPPGQGIEQYF
TGTGCCAGCAGCCCACCGGGACAGGGAATCGAGCAGTACTTC
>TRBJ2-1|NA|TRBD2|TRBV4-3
CASSQDLSVGLGMEYEQFF
TGCGCCAGCAGCCAAGATTTATCTGTGGGACTAGGAATGGAATATGAGCAGTTCTTC
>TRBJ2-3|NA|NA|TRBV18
CASSPGSECTQYF
TGTGCCAGCTCTCCAGGAAGTGAGTGTACGCAGTATTTT
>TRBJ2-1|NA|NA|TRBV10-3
CAISLEGLEQFF
TGTGCCATCAGTTTAGAGGGGTTAGAGCAGTTCTTC
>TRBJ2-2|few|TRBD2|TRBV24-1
CATSDFTSGSTGELFF
TGTGCCACCAGTGATTTCACTAGCGGGTCAACCGGGGAGCTGTTTTTT
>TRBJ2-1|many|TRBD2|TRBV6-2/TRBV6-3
CASSLREGVEQFF
TGTGCCTCCTCGTTGCGGGAGGGTGTTGAGCAGTTCTTC
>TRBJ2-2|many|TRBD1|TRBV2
CASSWDRNTGELFF
TGTGCCAGCAGCTGGGACAGGAACACCGGGGAGCTGTTTTTT
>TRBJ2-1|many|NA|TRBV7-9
CASSSTGFIREQFF
TGTGCCAGCAGCTCCACGGGCTTTATACGGGAGCAGTTCTTC
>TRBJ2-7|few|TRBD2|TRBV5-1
CASSLMTSGRAMDEQYF
TGCGCCAGCAGCTTGATGACTAGCGGGAGGGCCATGGACGAGCAGTACTTC
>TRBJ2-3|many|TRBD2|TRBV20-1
CSASGTLARGLYTQYF
TGCAGTGCTAGCGGAACGCTAGCGCGGGGACTATATACGCAGTATTTT
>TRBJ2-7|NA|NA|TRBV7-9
CASSLRDNSEQYF
TGTGCCAGCAGTCTCCGGGACAACTCCGAGCAGTACTTC
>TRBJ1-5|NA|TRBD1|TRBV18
CASSPSDRDVQPQHF
TGTGCCAGCTCACCATCGGACAGGGATGTACAGCCCCAGCATTTT
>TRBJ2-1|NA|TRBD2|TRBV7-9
CASSLGGLAASYNEQFF
TGTGCCAGCAGCTTAGGGGGACTAGCGGCCTCCTACAATGAGCAGTTCTTC